These 7 T cell receptor beta chains were all obtained from the same sample, sequenced in a study of blood T cells in healthy people across ages. The use of a sample-barcoded 5' primer and a J-beta primer mix characterized a second PCR of roughly 6 to 11 cycles. From the 5' RACE reads, TCRdb called clonotypes with MiXCR, one entry per CDR3 protein. The data contain some 890,000 distinct CDR3 sequences, almost 30% of them singletons. This same sample was also taken into another study, of T cells of mothers and their children.

The source material was blood. These receptors were collected from a woman between 40 and 55 years old in good health.

This clonotype was detected once. V is TRBV7-9 and J is TRBJ2-7; 7 nucleotides agree with TRBD1. The germline gives CDR1 SEHNR, CDR2 FQNEAQ (reference sequence). Trimming cost V 5 bases and J 1 base; bases outside gene matches: 11. The CDR3 is 16 residues long. The CDR3 spells CASSQERGRRSYEQYF. As DNA, the CDR3 is TGTGCCAGCAGCCAGGAAAGGGGGCGCAGGTCCTACGAGCAGTACTTC.

The chain recombines TRBV29-1 with TRBJ2-1; D gene uncertain. Between the trimmed V and J ends, which lost 8 bases and 0 bases, there was a span of 14 bases. Germline V gene sequence: CDR1 SQVTM, CDR2 ANQGSEA. The CDR3 totals 14 residues. CDR3 sequence (DNA): TGCAGCCATGTCAAAGGAAGCTCCTACAATGAGCAGTTCTTC. As protein: CSHVKGSSYNEQFF.

The gene calls are TRBV2 and TRBJ2-1; TRBD2 aligns across 7 bases. With V trimmed by 3 bases and J by 7 bases, 6 bases remained unmatched. The germline CDR1 and CDR2 sequences are SNHLY and FYNNEI. The CDR3 contains 14 residues. This chain's CDR3 is CASSEGGTGNEQFF. In DNA, the CDR3 is TGTGCCAGCAGTGAGGGGGGGACCGGGAATGAGCAGTTCTTC.

Turning to this clonotype: One end of the junction varies from germline; a read error may be responsible. The rearrangement links TRBV9 to TRBJ2-1; tentatively, D is TRBD2 (5 bases). The germline CDR1 and CDR2 sequences are SGDLS and YYNGEE. The CDR3 contains 20 residues. The CDR3 protein is CASSNTQSARSGGSYNGQFF. The CDR3 bases are TGTGCCAGCAGCAACACTCAATCGGCACGCAGCGGTGGCTCCTACAATGGGCAGTTCTTC.

The chain carries TRBV28 and TRBJ2-7; D is perhaps TRBD1 (5 bases). Germline V CDR1 and CDR2: MDHEN, SYDVKM. V lost 2 bases to trimming and J lost 2 bases, with 13 bases between them. The CDR3 is 15 residues long. The CDR3 sequence is CASSLGQEIPYEQYF. The CDR3 coding sequence is TGTGCCAGCAGTTTAGGACAAGAAATCCCCTACGAGCAGTACTTC.

Only a few counts were recorded for this clonotype. The rearrangement uses TRBV3-1 and TRBJ2-7, with 12 bases aligning to TRBD2. The germline CDR1 and CDR2 sequences are LGHDT and YNNKEL (reference sequence). CDR3 size: 17 residues. Trimming took 3 bases from V and 3 from J; bases not matched to a gene: 9. CDR3 sequence reads: CASSHRGLAGSGYEQYF. The CDR3 DNA reads TGTGCCAGCAGCCACCGGGGACTAGCGGGTTCGGGCTACGAGCAGTACTTC.

This clonotype occurred many times. The V and J genes are TRBV4-1 and TRBJ2-7; possible D gene TRBD1, 6 bases. The CDR3 sequence is 14 residues long. Between the trimmed V and J ends, which lost 3 bases and 0 bases, there was a span of 9 bases. Germline assignment: CDR1 MGHRA and CDR2 YSYEKL. CDR3 nucleotides: TGCGCCAGCAGCCATACGGACAGCTCCTACGAGCAGTACTTC. Protein: CASSHTDSSYEQYF.